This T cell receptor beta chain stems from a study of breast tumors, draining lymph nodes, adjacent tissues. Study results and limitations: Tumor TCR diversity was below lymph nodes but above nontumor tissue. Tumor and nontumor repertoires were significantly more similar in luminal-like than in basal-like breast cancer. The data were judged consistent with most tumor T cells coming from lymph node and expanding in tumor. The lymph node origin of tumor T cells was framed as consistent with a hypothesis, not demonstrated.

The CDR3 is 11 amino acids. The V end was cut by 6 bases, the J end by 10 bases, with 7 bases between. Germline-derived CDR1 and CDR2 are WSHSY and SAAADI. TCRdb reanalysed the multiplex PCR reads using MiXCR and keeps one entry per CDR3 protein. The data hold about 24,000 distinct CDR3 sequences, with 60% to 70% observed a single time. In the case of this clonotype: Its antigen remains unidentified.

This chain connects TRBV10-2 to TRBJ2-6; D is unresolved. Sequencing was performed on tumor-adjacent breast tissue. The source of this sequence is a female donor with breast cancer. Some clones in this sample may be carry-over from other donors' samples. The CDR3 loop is CASRAVNVLTF. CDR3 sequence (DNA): TGCGCCAGCAGGGCCGTAAACGTCCTGACTTTC.